Listed below are T cell receptor beta chains from one sample, sequenced in a study of blood T cell repertoires in COVID-19. TCRdb keeps only in-frame clones here, not all; method: immunoSEQ multiplex PCR. The sample shows about 220,000 clones, 70% to 90% of them seen only once. Input material: PBMCs or T cells enriched from blood (not recorded which). These receptors all stem from a woman in her 50s with acute COVID-19. Both conserved end residues are part of each CDR3. The order of the fields is J gene, clone size, V gene, D gene, CDR3 length, CDR3 DNA, CDR3 protein. The D gene is left open where the match is weak. Some rows have no size entry. The others give once, few or many, or a class for an expanded clone.

TRBJ2-1	.	TRBV24-1	TRBD2	19	TGTGCCACCAGTGATGCCTCAGGGACTAGCGGGAGGTTCTACAATGAGCAGTTCTTC	CATSDASGTSGRFYNEQFF
TRBJ2-7	few	TRBV7-9	.	11	TGTGCCAGCAGCCCATTCTACGAGCAGTACTTC	CASSPFYEQYF
TRBJ1-1	.	TRBV28	.	14	TGTGCCAGCAGTTTATCCGGGGGGGGGACTGAAGCTTTCTTT	CASSLSGGGTEAFF
TRBJ2-1	once	TRBV4-3	TRBD2	17	TGCGCCAGCAGCCAAGAGCGGGCTAGCGGGAGTTTAAATGAGCAGTTCTTC	CASSQERASGSLNEQFF
TRBJ2-3	.	TRBV2	.	17	TGTGCCAGCAGTGAAGGACTTGTCTATCCCTCCACAGATACGCAGTATTTT	CASSEGLVYPSTDTQYF
TRBJ1-1	.	TRBV28	TRBD1	15	TGTGCCAGCAGTCCAGCGACAGGGACAAACACTGAAGCTTTCTTT	CASSPATGTNTEAFF
TRBJ1-2	.	TRBV27	TRBD1	13	TGTGCCAGCAGTGCCGACAGGGGGTATGGCTACACCTTC	CASSADRGYGYTF
TRBJ1-6	.	TRBV4-1	.	20	TGCGCCAGCAGCCCGAACGTACTTTATACAGGCAGCTCCTATAATTCACCCCTCCACTTT	CASSPNVLYTGSSYNSPLHF
TRBJ2-7	.	TRBV5-5	TRBD1	15	TGTGCCAGCAGCTTGGAAGCCAGGGGGACCTACGAGCAGTACTTC	CASSLEARGTYEQYF
TRBJ2-1	.	TRBV5-1	.	14	TGCGCCAGCAGCTTGACCGGACAGAACAATGAGCAGTTCTTC	CASSLTGQNNEQFF
TRBJ1-4	.	TRBV5-1	TRBD1	17	TGCGCCAGCAGCTTGGCCCCACAGGGGGCGGGTAATGAAAAACTGTTTTTT	CASSLAPQGAGNEKLFF
TRBJ2-7	.	TRBV5-1	.	15	TGCGCCAGCAGCTTGTGGGCGGGTGTTACCTACGAGCAGTACTTC	CASSLWAGVTYEQYF
TRBJ2-3	.	TRBV28	TRBD2	15	TGTGCCAGCAGTTCGGGGGCTAGCGGGAGAGATACGCAGTATTTT	CASSSGASGRDTQYF
TRBJ1-3	.	TRBV2	.	13	TGTGCCAGCAGATCCGAGCCTGGAAACACCATATATTTT	CASRSEPGNTIYF
TRBJ1-2	.	TRBV5-1	TRBD1	13	TGCGCCAGCAGCCCCGGACAGGGCTATGGCTACACCTTC	CASSPGQGYGYTF
TRBJ2-1	.	TRBV19	TRBD2	13	TGTGCCAGTAGCTCGGCGGTAGCGGGAGTGCAGTTCTTC	CASSSAVAGVQFF
TRBJ2-1	.	TRBV20-1	.	11	TGCAGTGCTCCAGACTACAATGAGCAGTTCTTC	CSAPDYNEQFF
TRBJ1-6	.	TRBV27	.	15	TGTGCCAGCAGTTTCTCACAGGGTTATAATTCACCCCTCCACTTT	CASSFSQGYNSPLHF
TRBJ1-1	few	TRBV11-2	TRBD1	16	TGTGCCAGCAGCTTAGATCGGGCAGGGGGTAGGTCTGAAGCTTTCTTT	CASSLDRAGGRSEAFF
TRBJ2-7	.	TRBV4-2	.	14	TGTGCCGGCAGCCAAATCAGTGCAACCTACGAGCAGTACTTC	CAGSQISATYEQYF
TRBJ1-1	.	TRBV6-5	TRBD1	15	TGTGCCAGCAGCCATTCCGGGACAGGGAACACTGAAGCTTTCTTT	CASSHSGTGNTEAFF
TRBJ2-7	.	TRBV27	.	13	TGTGCCAGCAGTTTTGGGGGAGGCTACGAGCAGTACTTC	CASSFGGGYEQYF